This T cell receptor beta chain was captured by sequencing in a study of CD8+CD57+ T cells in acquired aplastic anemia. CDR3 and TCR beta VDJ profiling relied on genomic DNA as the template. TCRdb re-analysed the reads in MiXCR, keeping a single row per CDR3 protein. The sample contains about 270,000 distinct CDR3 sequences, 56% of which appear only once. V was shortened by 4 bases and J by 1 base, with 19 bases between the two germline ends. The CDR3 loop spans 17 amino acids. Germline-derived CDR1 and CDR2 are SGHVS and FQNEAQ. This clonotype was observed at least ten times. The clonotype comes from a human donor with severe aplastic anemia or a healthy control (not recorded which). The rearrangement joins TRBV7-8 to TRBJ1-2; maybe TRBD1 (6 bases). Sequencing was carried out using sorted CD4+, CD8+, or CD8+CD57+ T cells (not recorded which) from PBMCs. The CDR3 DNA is TGTGCCAGCAGCTCCCTCTGGGGGCGGAACATTAACTATGGCTACACCTTC. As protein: CASSSLWGRNINYGYTF. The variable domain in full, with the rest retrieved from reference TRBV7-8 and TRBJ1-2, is GAGVSQSPRYKVAKRGQDVALRCDPISGHVSLFWYQQALGQGPEFLTYFQNEAQLDKSGLPSDRFFAERPEGSVSTLKIQRTQQEDSAVYLCASSSLWGRNINYGYTFGSGTRLTVV.